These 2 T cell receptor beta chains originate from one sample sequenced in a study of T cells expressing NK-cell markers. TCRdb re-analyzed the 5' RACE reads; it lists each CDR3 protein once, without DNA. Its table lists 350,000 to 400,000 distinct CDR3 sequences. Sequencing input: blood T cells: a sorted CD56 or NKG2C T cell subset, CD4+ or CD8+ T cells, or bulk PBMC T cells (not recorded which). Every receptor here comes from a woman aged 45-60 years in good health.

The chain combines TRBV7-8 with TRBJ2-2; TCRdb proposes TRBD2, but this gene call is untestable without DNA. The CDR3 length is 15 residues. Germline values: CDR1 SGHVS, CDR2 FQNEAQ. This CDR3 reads CASSETSGNTGELFF.

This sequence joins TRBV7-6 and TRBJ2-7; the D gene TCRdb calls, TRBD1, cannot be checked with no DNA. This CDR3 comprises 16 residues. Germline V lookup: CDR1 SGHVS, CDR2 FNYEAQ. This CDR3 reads CASSPPSGTGSYEQYF.